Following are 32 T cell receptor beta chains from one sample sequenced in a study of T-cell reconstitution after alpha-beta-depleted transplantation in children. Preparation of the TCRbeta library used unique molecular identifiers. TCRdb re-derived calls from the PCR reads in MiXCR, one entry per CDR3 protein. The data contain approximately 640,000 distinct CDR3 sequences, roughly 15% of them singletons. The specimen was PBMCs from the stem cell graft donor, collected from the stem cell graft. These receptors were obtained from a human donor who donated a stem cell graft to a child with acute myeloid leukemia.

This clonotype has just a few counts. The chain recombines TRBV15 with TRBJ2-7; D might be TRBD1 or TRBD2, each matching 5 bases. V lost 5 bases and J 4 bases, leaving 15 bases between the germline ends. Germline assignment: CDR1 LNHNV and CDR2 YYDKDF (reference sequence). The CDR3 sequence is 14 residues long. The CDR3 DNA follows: TGTGCCACCAGCCCGCGAATCGAGGGGTACGAGCAGTACTTC. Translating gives CATSPRIEGYEQYF.

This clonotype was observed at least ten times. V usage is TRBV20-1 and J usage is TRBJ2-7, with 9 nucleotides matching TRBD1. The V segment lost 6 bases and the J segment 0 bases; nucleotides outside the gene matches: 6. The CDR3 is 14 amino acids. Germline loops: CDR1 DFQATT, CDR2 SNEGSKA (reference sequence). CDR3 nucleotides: TGCAGTGCCAGTACAGGGGGCCTCTCCTACGAGCAGTACTTC. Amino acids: CSASTGGLSYEQYF.

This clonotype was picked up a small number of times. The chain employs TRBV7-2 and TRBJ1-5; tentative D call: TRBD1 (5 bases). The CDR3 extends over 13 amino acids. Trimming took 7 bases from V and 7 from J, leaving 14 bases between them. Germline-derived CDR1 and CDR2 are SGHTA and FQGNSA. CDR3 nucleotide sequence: TGTGCCAGCAAGTTTCAGGGTGACCAGCCCCAGCATTTT. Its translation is CASKFQGDQPQHF.

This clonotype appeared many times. In nucleotides, the CDR3 is TGTGCCAGCAGCCAAGAGAGTGAAGCTTTCTTT. Amino acid sequence: CASSQESEAFF. The rearrangement links TRBV3-1 to TRBJ1-1; D gene unclear. Per the germline V gene, CDR1 is LGHDT and CDR2 is YNNKEL (reference sequence). The germline V and J ends were trimmed by 0 bases and 7 bases, with 3 bases remaining between them. The CDR3 runs 11 residues.

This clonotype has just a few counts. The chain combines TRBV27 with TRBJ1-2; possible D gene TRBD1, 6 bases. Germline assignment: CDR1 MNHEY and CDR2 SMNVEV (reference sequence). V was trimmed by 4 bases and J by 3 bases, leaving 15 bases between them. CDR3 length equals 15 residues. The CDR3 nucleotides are TGTGCCAGCAGTTCCCCTCTACAGGGACACTATGGCTACACCTTC. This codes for CASSSPLQGHYGYTF.

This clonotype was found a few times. CDR3 amino acids: CASSLAGPGTGGTEAFF. The CDR3 DNA sequence: TGTGCCAGCAGCTTAGCGGGTCCCGGGACAGGGGGGACTGAAGCTTTCTTT. This sequence joins TRBV7-2 and TRBJ1-1, with 11 bases that match TRBD1. Trimming removed 0 bases from V and 5 bases from J; junction bases left unmatched: 8. Germline values: CDR1 SGHTA, CDR2 FQGNSA. This CDR3 contains 17 residues.

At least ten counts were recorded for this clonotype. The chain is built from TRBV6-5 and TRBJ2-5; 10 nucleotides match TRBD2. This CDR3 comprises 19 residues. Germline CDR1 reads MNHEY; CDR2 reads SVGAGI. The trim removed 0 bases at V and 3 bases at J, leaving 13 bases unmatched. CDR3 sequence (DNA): TGTGCCAGCAGTTACTCGTTTGGGCTAGCGGGGGTTGGCAAAGAGACCCAGTACTTC. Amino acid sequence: CASSYSFGLAGVGKETQYF.

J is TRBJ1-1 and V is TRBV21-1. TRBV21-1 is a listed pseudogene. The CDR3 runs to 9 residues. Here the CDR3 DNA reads TGTGCCAGCATGGGTGAAGCTTTCTTT. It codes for CASMGEAFF.

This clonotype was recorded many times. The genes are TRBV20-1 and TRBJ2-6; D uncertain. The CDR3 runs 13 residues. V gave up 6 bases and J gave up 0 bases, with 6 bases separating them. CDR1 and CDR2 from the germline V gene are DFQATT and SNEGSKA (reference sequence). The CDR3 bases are TGCAGTGCAAGCCTCTCTGGGGCCAACGTCCTGACTTTC. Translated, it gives CSASLSGANVLTF.

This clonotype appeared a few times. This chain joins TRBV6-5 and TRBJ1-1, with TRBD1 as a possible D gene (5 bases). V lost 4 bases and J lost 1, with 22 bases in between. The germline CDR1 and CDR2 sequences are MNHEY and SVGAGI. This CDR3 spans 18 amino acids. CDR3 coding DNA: TGTGCCAGCAGTTCCTTAACGACTCGGGACGGAAAGAACACTGAAGCTTTCTTT. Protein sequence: CASSSLTTRDGKNTEAFF.

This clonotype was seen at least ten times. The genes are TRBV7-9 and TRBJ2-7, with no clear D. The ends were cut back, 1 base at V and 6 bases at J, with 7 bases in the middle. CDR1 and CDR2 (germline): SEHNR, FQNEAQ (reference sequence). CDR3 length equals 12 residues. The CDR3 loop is CASSLVRGEQYV. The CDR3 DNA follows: TGTGCCAGCAGCTTAGTGAGAGGCGAGCAGTACGTC.

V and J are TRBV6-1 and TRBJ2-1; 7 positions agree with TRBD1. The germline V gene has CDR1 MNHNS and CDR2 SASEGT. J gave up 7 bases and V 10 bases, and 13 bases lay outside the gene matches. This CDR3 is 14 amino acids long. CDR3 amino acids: CATTPLRGQNEQFF. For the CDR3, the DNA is TGTGCCACTACACCCTTAAGGGGGCAGAATGAGCAGTTCTTC.

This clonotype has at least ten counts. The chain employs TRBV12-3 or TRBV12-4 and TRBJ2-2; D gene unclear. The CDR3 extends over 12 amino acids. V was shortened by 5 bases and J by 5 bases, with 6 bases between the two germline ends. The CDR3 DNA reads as TGTGCCAGCAGTCGCGAAACCGGGGAGCTGTTTTTT. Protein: CASSRETGELFF.

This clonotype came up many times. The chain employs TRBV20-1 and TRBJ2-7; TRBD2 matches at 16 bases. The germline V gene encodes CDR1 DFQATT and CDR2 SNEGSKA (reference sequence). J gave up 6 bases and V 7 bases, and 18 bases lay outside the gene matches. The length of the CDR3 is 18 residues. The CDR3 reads CSVDKGTSGGATQVEQYF. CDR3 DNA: TGCAGTGTTGATAAAGGGACTAGCGGGGGGGCCACGCAGGTCGAGCAGTACTTC.

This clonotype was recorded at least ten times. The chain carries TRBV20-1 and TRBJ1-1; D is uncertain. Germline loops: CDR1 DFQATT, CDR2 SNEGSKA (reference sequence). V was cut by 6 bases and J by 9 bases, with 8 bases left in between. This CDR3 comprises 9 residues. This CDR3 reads CSADFQAFF. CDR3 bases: TGCAGTGCGGATTTTCAAGCTTTCTTT.

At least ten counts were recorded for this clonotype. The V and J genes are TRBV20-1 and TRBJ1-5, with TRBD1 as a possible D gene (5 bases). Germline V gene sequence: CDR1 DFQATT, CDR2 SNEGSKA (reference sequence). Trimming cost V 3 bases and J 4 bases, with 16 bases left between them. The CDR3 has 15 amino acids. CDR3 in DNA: TGCAGTGCTAGGGTGGGGGAAAGGTCTAATCAGCCCCAGCATTTT. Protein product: CSARVGERSNQPQHF.

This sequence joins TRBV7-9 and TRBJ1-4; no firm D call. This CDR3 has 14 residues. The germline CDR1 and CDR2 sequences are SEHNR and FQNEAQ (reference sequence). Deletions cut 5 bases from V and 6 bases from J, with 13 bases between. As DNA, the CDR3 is TGTGCCAGCAGCACAACGGCTGGGCATGAAAAACTGTTTTTT. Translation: CASSTTAGHEKLFF. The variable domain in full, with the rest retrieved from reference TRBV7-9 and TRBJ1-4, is DTGVSQNPRHKITKRGQNVTFRCDPISEHNRLYWYRQTLGQGPEFLTYFQNEAQLEKSRLLSDRFSAERPKGSFSTLEIQRTEQGDSAMYLCASSTTAGHEKLFFGSGTQLSVL.

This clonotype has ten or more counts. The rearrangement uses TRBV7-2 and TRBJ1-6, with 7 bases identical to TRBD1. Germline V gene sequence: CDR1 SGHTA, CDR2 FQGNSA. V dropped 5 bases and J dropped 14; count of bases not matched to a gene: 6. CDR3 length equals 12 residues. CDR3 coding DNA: TGTGCCAGCAGCCTTCGACAGGGCACCCTCCACTTT. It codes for CASSLRQGTLHF.

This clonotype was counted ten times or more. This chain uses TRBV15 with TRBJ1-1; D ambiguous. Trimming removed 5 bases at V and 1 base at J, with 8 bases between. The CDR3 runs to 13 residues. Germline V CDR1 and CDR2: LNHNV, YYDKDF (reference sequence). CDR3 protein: CATSHLTNTEAFF. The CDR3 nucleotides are TGTGCCACCAGCCACCTAACGAACACTGAAGCTTTCTTT.

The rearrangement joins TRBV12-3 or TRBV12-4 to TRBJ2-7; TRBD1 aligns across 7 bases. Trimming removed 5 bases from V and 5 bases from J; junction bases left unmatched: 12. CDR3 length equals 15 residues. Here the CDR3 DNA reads TGTGCCAGCAGTCCGCGACAGGGACGAGCCGACGAGCAGTACTTC. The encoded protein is CASSPRQGRADEQYF.

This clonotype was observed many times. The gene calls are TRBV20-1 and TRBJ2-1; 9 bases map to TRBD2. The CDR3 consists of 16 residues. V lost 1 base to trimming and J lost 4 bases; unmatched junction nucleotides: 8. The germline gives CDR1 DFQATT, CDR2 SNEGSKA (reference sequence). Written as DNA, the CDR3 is TGCAGTGCTAGAGGGGGTAGCGGGGGAAATTACAATGAGCAGTTCTTC. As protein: CSARGGSGGNYNEQFF.

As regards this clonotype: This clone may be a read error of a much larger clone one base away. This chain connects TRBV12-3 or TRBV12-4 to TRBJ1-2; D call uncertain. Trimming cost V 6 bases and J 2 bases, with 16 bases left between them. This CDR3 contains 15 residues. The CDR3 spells CASRPFGHGNYGYTF. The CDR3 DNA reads TGTGCCAGCAGACCCTTCGGCCATGGGAACTATGGCTACACCTTC.

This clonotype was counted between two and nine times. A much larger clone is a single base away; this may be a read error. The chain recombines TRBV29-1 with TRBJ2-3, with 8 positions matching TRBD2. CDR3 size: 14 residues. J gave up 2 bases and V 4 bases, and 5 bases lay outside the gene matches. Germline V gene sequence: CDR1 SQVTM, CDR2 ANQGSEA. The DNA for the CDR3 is TGCAGCGTTGGGCTAGCGGGTCACACAGATACGCAGTATTTT. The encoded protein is CSVGLAGHTDTQYF.

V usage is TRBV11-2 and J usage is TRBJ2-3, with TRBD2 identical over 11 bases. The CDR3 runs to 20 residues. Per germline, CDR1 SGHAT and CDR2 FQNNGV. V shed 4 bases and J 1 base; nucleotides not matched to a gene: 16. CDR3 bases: TGTGCCAGCAGCTCCCAACTAGCGGGGGAGAGCCTTGGTCGCACAGATACGCAGTATTTT. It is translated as CASSSQLAGESLGRTDTQYF.

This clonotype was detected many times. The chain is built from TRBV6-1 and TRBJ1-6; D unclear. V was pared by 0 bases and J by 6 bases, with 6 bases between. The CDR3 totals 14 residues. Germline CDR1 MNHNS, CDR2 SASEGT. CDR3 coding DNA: TGTGCCAGCAGTGAAGCAGGCCGTAATTCACCCCTCCACTTT. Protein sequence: CASSEAGRNSPLHF.

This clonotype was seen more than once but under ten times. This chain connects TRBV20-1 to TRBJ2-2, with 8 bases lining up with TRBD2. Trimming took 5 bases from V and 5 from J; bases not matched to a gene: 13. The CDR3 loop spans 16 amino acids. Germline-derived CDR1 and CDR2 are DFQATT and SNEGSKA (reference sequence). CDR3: CSAPRPGGAVTGELFF. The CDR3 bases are TGCAGTGCTCCCCGACCCGGGGGGGCAGTTACCGGGGAGCTGTTTTTT.

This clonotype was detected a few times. CDR3 amino acids: CASNLVPGNEQYF. In DNA form, the CDR3 reads TGTGCCAGCAACCTCGTCCCCGGGAACGAGCAGTACTTC. J is TRBJ2-7 and V is TRBV7-2, with D possibly matching TRBD2 (5 bases). The V and J ends lost 7 bases and 5 bases respectively, with 15 bases between them. There are 13 residues in the CDR3. Germline V gene lookup returns CDR1 SGHTA and CDR2 FQGNSA.

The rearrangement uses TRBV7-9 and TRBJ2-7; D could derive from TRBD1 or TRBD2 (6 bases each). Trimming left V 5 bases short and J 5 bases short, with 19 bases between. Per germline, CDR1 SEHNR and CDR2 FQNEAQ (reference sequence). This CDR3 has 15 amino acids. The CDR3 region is CASSLTERGANEQYF. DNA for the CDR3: TGTGCCAGCAGCCTTACCGAAAGGGGGGCCAACGAGCAGTACTTC.

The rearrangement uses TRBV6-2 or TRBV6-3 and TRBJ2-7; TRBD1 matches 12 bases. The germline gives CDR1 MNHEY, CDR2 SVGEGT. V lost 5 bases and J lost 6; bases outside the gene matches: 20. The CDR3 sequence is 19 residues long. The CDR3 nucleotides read TGTGCCAGCAGTCCGATCCGGGACAGGGGGCCGGTACGAGGGTTCGAGCAGTACTTC. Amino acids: CASSPIRDRGPVRGFEQYF.

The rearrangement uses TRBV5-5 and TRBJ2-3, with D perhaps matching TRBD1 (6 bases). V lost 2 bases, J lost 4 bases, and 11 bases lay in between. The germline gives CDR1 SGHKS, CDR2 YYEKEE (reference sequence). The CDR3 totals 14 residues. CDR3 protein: CASSLQGAADTQYF. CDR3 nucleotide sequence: TGTGCCAGCAGCTTACAGGGAGCCGCAGATACGCAGTATTTT.

The CDR3 DNA reads as TGTGCCAGCAGCGTGGGACTACGGCTCACAGATACGCAGTATTTT. Translated, it gives CASSVGLRLTDTQYF. The chain couples TRBV9 to TRBJ2-3, with TRBD2 identical over 7 bases. Germline assignment: CDR1 SGDLS and CDR2 YYNGEE. The trim removed 2 bases at V and 2 bases at J, leaving 5 bases unmatched. The CDR3 is 15 amino acids.

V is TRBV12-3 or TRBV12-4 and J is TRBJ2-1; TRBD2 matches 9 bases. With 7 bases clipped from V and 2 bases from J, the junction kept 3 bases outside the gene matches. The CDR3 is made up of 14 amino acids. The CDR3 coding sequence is TGTGCCAGCATGGTAGCGGGGGCCTACAATGAGCAGTTCTTC. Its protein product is CASMVAGAYNEQFF.